These 17 T cell receptor beta chains originate from one sample sequenced in a study of post-analysis software for immune sequencing data (dated by TCRdb to the mid-2010s). Results the study describes overall, beyond this receptor: A handful of TRBV segments, including TRBV5-6, TRBV5-1 and TRBV20-1, were significantly more frequent in patients than controls.

Their antigens are not known. Library generation was performed with PCR. Sequencing took place on an Illumina HiSeq 2500. To reduce PCR and sequencing biases, unique molecular identifiers were incorporated into the TCR beta cDNA libraries. The public reads were run again by TCRdb, first through fastp at Q25 and then through MiXCR, and only productive beta chains were kept. Rows with a matching CDR3 protein are joined into one entry that keeps the most common DNA and genes. This sample gives 170,000 or so distinct CDR3 sequences in total; approximately 30% of them show up just once. The biggest ten clones account for about 1.6% of the sample. The sequencing sample was made of blood. The receptor source for this set is a girl aged 5-17 years with multiple sclerosis.

This clonotype has at least ten counts. The V call is TRBV6-7, the J call TRBJ2-1, with D perhaps TRBD2 (5 bases). TRBV6-7 is placed among ORFs of uncertain function. V lost 2 bases and J lost 8, with 22 bases in between. This CDR3 contains 17 residues. DNA of the CDR3: TGTGCCAGCAGTTACCCACCGCTAGGGAGTCGGGGAGATGAGCAGTTCTTC. Residues: CASSYPPLGSRGDEQFF.

The J gene is TRBJ2-3, the V gene TRBV12-3 or TRBV12-4; D ambiguous. The V end was cut by 5 bases, the J end by 0 bases, with 6 bases between. The CDR3 is 13 amino acids. The CDR3 DNA is TGTGCCAGCAGTCTCACTAGCACAGATACGCAGTATTTT. Translating it yields CASSLTSTDTQYF.

J is TRBJ2-5 and V is TRBV7-3, with 10 bases lining up with TRBD1. Germline trimming cut 5 bases from V and 11 bases from J; bases unmatched to any gene: 14. This CDR3 region has 15 residues. Per germline, CDR1 SGHTA and CDR2 FQGTGA. In DNA, the CDR3 is TGTGCCAGCAGCCCCAACCGGGACAGGGGCAATGGGCAGTACTTC. It yields the protein CASSPNRDRGNGQYF.

This clonotype was detected ten times or more. J is TRBJ2-7 and V is TRBV4-1; D is possibly TRBD1 (6 bases). From germline, CDR1 is MGHRA and CDR2 YSYEKL. The V and J ends lost 4 bases and 3 bases respectively, with 10 bases between them. CDR3 length: 13 residues. The CDR3 nucleotides are TGCGCCAGCAGCCCCGGACAGTTCTACGAGCAGTACTTC. Its protein is CASSPGQFYEQYF.

The chain carries TRBV7-9 and TRBJ2-1, with 8 bases fitting TRBD2. Germline V gene lookup returns CDR1 SEHNR and CDR2 FQNEAQ (reference sequence). CDR3 length equals 17 residues. V shed 5 bases, J shed 4 bases, and the junction held 13 bases outside the gene matches. CDR3 sequence: CASSRRRRAGDYNEQFF. CDR3 sequence (DNA): TGTGCCAGCAGCCGAAGACGTCGAGCGGGGGATTACAATGAGCAGTTCTTC.

On this clonotype: A much larger clone is a single base away; this may be a read error. V usage is TRBV19 and J usage is TRBJ2-4, with D possibly being TRBD1 (6 bases). The better agreement between TRBJ2-7 and the DNA end casts doubt on the J call. The CDR3 consists of 14 residues. The V gene's germline CDR1 is LNHDA and CDR2 SQIVND (reference sequence). CDR3 sequence: CAGMGARDIGEQYF. The CDR3 DNA is TGTGCCGGTATGGGGGCTAGGGACATTGGCGAGCAGTACTTC.

This clonotype has at least ten counts. The CDR3 coding sequence is TGCAGTGCTAGAGCAGATAACTATGGCTACACCTTC. Protein: CSARADNYGYTF. The chain joins TRBV20-1 to TRBJ1-2; D is uncertain. Trimming removed 1 base from V and 1 base from J, with 4 bases in between. In germline, CDR1 is DFQATT, CDR2 SNEGSKA (reference sequence). This CDR3 contains 12 residues.

This chain links TRBV18 with TRBJ1-1; possibly TRBD1 for D (6 bases). The length of the CDR3 is 14 residues. Looked up from germline, CDR1 is KGHSH and CDR2 is LQKENI. V lost 4 bases and J lost 6, with 15 bases in between. DNA for the CDR3: TGTGCCAGCTCACGGCAATACAGGGAGGCTGAAGCTTTCTTT. This translates into CASSRQYREAEAFF.

The V gene is TRBV6-2 or TRBV6-3, the J gene TRBJ1-5; 11 bases match TRBD1. From germline, CDR1 is MNHEY and CDR2 SVGEGT. CDR3 length: 17 residues. V dropped 2 bases and J dropped 1; count of bases not matched to a gene: 4. The CDR3: CASSYRTGGLSNQPQHF. The CDR3 region has the DNA TGTGCCAGCAGTTACCGGACAGGGGGCTTGAGCAATCAGCCCCAGCATTTT.

This clonotype has a handful of counts. The chain combines TRBV29-1 with TRBJ2-3; TRBD1 is a possible D gene (6 bases). CDR3 length: 15 residues. The V end was cut by 0 bases, the J end by 2 bases, with 12 bases between. Per the germline V gene, CDR1 is SQVTM and CDR2 is ANQGSEA. The CDR3 sequence: CSVEERGSPTDTQYF. The CDR3 DNA follows: TGCAGCGTTGAAGAAAGGGGGTCACCCACAGATACGCAGTATTTT.

Points on this clonotype: This may stem from a read error, because a much larger clone lies one nucleotide away. The chain is built from TRBV15 and TRBJ2-1; TRBD1 aligns across 9 bases. This CDR3 is 15 amino acids long. In germline, CDR1 is LNHNV, CDR2 YYDKDF (reference sequence). J lost 8 bases, V lost 2 bases, and 7 bases had no gene match. This CDR3 is CATSRLGQGPDEQFF. CDR3 coding DNA: TGTGCCACCAGCAGACTGGGACAGGGCCCCGATGAGCAGTTCTTC.

In the case of this clonotype: Being one base from a much bigger clone, this may be a read error. Lacking the conserved final phenylalanine or tryptophan, this CDR3 likely reflects a read error. The J gene is TRBJ2-7, the V gene TRBV11-2; 9 nucleotides line up with TRBD1. CDR1 is SGHAT, CDR2 FQNNGV, per germline. The CDR3 is 13 amino acids. The V segment lost 2 bases and the J segment 7 bases; nucleotides outside the gene matches: 3. For the CDR3, the DNA is TGTGCCAGCAGCTTAACAGGGGGCAAAGAGCAGTACTTA. Residues: CASSLTGGKEQYL.

Concerning this clonotype itself: A read error may be the cause here, since a much bigger clone is one base away. This chain connects TRBV7-9 to TRBJ2-4, with 14 bases lining up with TRBD2. CDR3 length equals 17 residues. Germline CDR1 is SEHNR and CDR2 is FQNEAQ (reference sequence). CDR3 DNA: TGTACCAGCAGCCCTTGGGGGACTAGCGGGAGAGGAGACATTCAGTACTTC. It yields the protein CTSSPWGTSGRGDIQYF.

CDR3 protein: CATKGLATQETQYF. DNA of the CDR3: TGTGCCACCAAGGGACTAGCGACTCAAGAGACCCAGTACTTC. The chain has TRBV10-3 and TRBJ2-5, with TRBD2 identical over 10 bases. This CDR3 is built from 14 residues. V trimming: 10 bases; J trimming: 2 bases; junction bases outside the gene matches: 7. Germline V gene lookup returns CDR1 ENHRY and CDR2 SYGVKD.

To note about this clonotype: A much larger clone is a single base away; this may be a read error. The chain recombines TRBV12-3 or TRBV12-4 with TRBJ2-5, with D tentatively TRBD1 (6 bases). The ends were cut back, 6 bases at V and 11 bases at J, with 16 bases in the middle. CDR3 length equals 12 residues. DNA of the CDR3: TGTGCCAGCAGACTCAGGGGTGATGAGCAGTACTTC. Translation: CASRLRGDEQYF.

This clonotype was detected only a few times. V gene TRBV12-3 or TRBV12-4 combines with J gene TRBJ1-1, with D tentatively TRBD1 (5 bases). V lost 3 bases and J lost 4, with 12 bases in between. This CDR3 is 14 amino acids long. This CDR3 is CASSFRGGFTEAFF. The CDR3 DNA reads TGTGCCAGCAGTTTCCGGGGGGGGTTCACTGAAGCTTTCTTT.

This clonotype was seen a handful of times. One end of the junction is discordant with germline, which a read error may explain. The CDR3 DNA sequence: TGTGCCACCAACAGAGAACGGGATTCGGGTCAGCCCCAGCATTTT. Protein: CATNRERDSGQPQHF. The V call is TRBV15, the J call TRBJ1-5; D not resolved. The germline gives CDR1 LNHNV, CDR2 YYDKDF (reference sequence). CDR3 length equals 15 residues.